A selection of T cell receptor beta chains follows, all from one sample in a study of cytotoxic CD8 clonotypes in ibrutinib-treated CLL. Some clones are missing from TCRdb's copy, which holds only in-frame ones; the method was immunoSEQ multiplex PCR. The table records some 120,000 clones, under 70% of them present only once. The material was PBMCs, obtained after 24 months of ibrutinib treatment. All receptors come from a human donor with chronic lymphocytic leukemia. CDR3s include the opening cysteine and the closing phenylalanine or tryptophan. A D gene is named only where the DNA matches it firmly. A clone size is listed for some rows: how often the clone was seen (once, few, many), or a class if it is expanded.

v_call	clone_size	j_call	d_call	cdr3_nt	cdr3_aa
TRBV2	NA	TRBJ2-5	TRBD2	TGTGCCAGCAGATTCGGGGGGGAAGAGACCCAGTACTTC	CASRFGGEETQYF
TRBV11-3	NA	TRBJ2-1	TRBD2	TGTGCCAGCAGCCCCCATAGCGGGGAAGGAAAGCAGTTCTTC	CASSPHSGEGKQFF
TRBV18	NA	TRBJ2-7	TRBD1	TGTGCCAGCTCACTACATCGGCTTTTTTTGGGACAGATCTACGAGCAGTACTTC	CASSLHRLFLGQIYEQYF
TRBV2	NA	TRBJ1-5	NA	TGTGCCAGCAGGCTCAACAGGGATAGCAATCAGCCCCAGCATTTT	CASRLNRDSNQPQHF
TRBV6-5	NA	TRBJ1-1	NA	TGTGCCAGCAATCCCGGCGGAGCTGAAGCTTTCTTT	CASNPGGAEAFF
TRBV20-1	few	TRBJ1-2	NA	TGCAGTGCTCTTACCGGGTTTGGCTACACCTTC	CSALTGFGYTF
TRBV6-5	NA	TRBJ1-2	NA	TGTGCCAGCAGTTCCGCAGGGGTAGAGATTAGGGGCTACACCTTC	CASSSAGVEIRGYTF
TRBV20-1	once	TRBJ1-3	NA	TGCAGTCAAATAACTGGAAACACCATATATTTT	CSQITGNTIYF
TRBV25-1	NA	TRBJ1-4	TRBD1	TGTGCCAGCAGTCTAGGACAGGTCGAAAATGAAAAACTGTTTTTT	CASSLGQVENEKLFF
TRBV5-6	NA	TRBJ2-7	TRBD1	TGTGCCAGCAGCTGGGGGACAGGCTACGAGCAGTACTTC	CASSWGTGYEQYF
TRBV5-1	NA	TRBJ2-7	TRBD1	TGCGCCAGCAGCGGATCCCCCGGGACAGGCTCCTACGAGCAGTACTTC	CASSGSPGTGSYEQYF
TRBV19	NA	TRBJ1-2	TRBD1	TGTGCCAGTAGTACCCGGACAGGGGAAGGCTACACCTTC	CASSTRTGEGYTF